A selection of T cell receptor beta chains follows, all from one sample in a study of OX40 agonist ivuxolimab in advanced cancers. Produced via immunoSEQ multiplex PCR; TCRdb's table is partial and in-frame only. Of some 65,000 clones listed, 85% were seen once; the top ten hold 4%. Sequencing was performed on CD4+ or CD8+ T cells sorted from blood, taken in a trial of the OX40 agonist ivuxolimab. Source of these receptors: an adult with an advanced solid tumor such as melanoma, head and neck, liver or kidney cancer. The CDR3 runs from the conserved cysteine through the conserved F or W. Fields, in order: clone size, V gene, J gene, D gene, CDR3 protein, CDR3 DNA. A D gene is named only where the DNA matches it firmly. Where a row states a size, it is once, few, many or the class of an expanded clone; other rows omit it.

-	TRBV18	TRBJ2-5	TRBD2	CASTALLAGEETQYF	TGTGCCAGCACAGCTCTACTAGCGGGGGAAGAGACCCAGTACTTC
-	TRBV15	TRBJ2-7	-	CATSGGRQGAREQYF	TGTGCCACCAGCGGTGGGAGGCAGGGCGCCCGCGAGCAGTACTTC
-	TRBV19	TRBJ2-1	-	CASSMAPPLMNEQFF	TGTGCCAGTAGTATGGCCCCGCCACTGATGAATGAGCAGTTCTTC
few	TRBV19	TRBJ1-5	-	CASSIRQPDQPQHF	TGTGCCAGTAGTATTCGTCAGCCAGATCAGCCCCAGCATTTT
-	TRBV6-6	TRBJ1-3	-	CASSSAGNTIYF	TGTGCCAGCAGTTCCGCCGGAAACACCATATATTTT
-	TRBV13	TRBJ2-5	-	CASSPQGMETQYF	TGTGCCAGCAGCCCCCAAGGGATGGAGACCCAGTACTTC
-	TRBV18	TRBJ1-1	TRBD1	CASSLDRDTEAFF	TGTGCCAGCTCACTGGACAGGGACACTGAAGCTTTCTTT
-	TRBV19	TRBJ2-7	-	CASSIGGRTYEQYF	TGTGCCAGTAGTATAGGTGGCAGGACCTACGAGCAGTACTTC
-	TRBV27	TRBJ1-5	-	CASSLIAARRNQPQHF	TGTGCCAGCAGTTTAATCGCAGCCCGACGCAATCAGCCCCAGCATTTT
-	TRBV30	TRBJ2-7	TRBD2	CAWTSGRSYEQYF	TGTGCCTGGACTAGCGGGAGGTCCTACGAGCAGTACTTC
-	TRBV29-1	TRBJ2-3	TRBD1	CSVAGQGTDTQYF	TGCAGCGTTGCCGGACAGGGAACAGATACGCAGTATTTT
-	TRBV28	TRBJ1-1	TRBD1	CASSLGGQGLTEAFF	TGTGCCAGCAGTTTAGGGGGACAGGGGCTCACTGAAGCTTTCTTT
few	TRBV6-5	TRBJ1-2	-	CASSPRRELGYTF	TGTGCCAGCAGTCCCAGACGTGAATTAGGCTACACCTTC